This TCR beta chain comes out of a study of OX40 agonist ivuxolimab in advanced cancers. Study-wide context: Ivuxolimab, an agonist antibody against OX40 (CD134), was given to patients. From 23 to 79 years was the age range, with a mean of approximately 58 years, and 65% to 90% were male. Patients undergoing dose escalation presented with hepatocellular carcinoma, melanoma, renal cell or head and neck cancer. Findings and limits, study-wide: Expanded peripheral T cells had an undetermined antigen specificity.

Trimming cost V 2 bases and J 7 bases, with 9 bases left between them. This CDR3 region has 13 residues. From germline, CDR1 is SEHNR and CDR2 FQNEAQ (reference sequence). This clone turned up a few times. Its target is unknown. Produced via immunoSEQ multiplex PCR; TCRdb's table is partial and in-frame only. Among 25,000 to 40,000 clones, about nine tenths were seen once, and the ten largest hold about 4.3%. The rearrangement links TRBV7-9 to TRBJ2-1; TRBD2 is a possible D gene (6 bases). Specimen: CD4+ or CD8+ T cells sorted from blood, collected in a trial of the OX40 agonist ivuxolimab. The receptor was isolated from an adult with an advanced solid tumor such as melanoma, head and neck, liver or kidney cancer. The CDR3 is CASSLRGKNEQFF. CDR3 DNA sequence: TGTGCCAGCAGCTTACGCGGGAAGAATGAGCAGTTCTTC. Using reference TRBV7-9 and TRBJ2-1 for the parts outside the CDR3, the full variable domain is DTGVSQNPRHKITKRGQNVTFRCDPISEHNRLYWYRQTLGQGPEFLTYFQNEAQLEKSRLLSDRFSAERPKGSFSTLEIQRTEQGDSAMYLCASSLRGKNEQFFGPGTRLTVL.